What follows is one TCR beta chain and its context. The data originate from a study of T cells after yellow fever vaccination. Trimming removed 7 bases at V and 8 bases at J, with 20 bases between. This CDR3 is 14 amino acids long. CDR1 SNHLY and CDR2 FYNNEI come from the germline V gene. TCRdb ran MiXCR on the 5' RACE reads and lists one entry per CDR3 protein. The sample carries 170,000 or so distinct CDR3 sequences, 6.2% recorded once. The chain has TRBV2 and TRBJ1-2; a possible D gene is TRBD1 (5 bases). The origin of this receptor is a man aged 18 to 30 who received the YFV17D yellow fever vaccine. Sequences were derived from CD4+ T cells sorted from PBMCs, sampled on the day of the first yellow fever vaccination. The CDR3 reads CASTYALGTPGYTF. The DNA of the CDR3 is TGTGCCAGCACTTATGCGTTGGGGACCCCCGGCTACACCTTC.